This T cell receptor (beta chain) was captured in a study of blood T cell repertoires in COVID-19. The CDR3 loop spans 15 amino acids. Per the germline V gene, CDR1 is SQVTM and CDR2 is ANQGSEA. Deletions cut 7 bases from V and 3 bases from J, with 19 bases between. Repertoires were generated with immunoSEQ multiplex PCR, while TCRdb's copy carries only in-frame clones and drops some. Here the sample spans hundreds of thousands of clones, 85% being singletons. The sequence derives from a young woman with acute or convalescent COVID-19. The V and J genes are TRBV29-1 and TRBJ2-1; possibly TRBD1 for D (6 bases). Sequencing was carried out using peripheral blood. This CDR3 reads CSACTTTGGYNEQFF. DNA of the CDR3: TGCAGCGCTTGTACAACGACAGGTGGCTACAATGAGCAGTTCTTC.